This record concerns one T cell receptor (beta chain) sequence. The data belong to a study of blood T cell repertoires in COVID-19. Across the study: The origin of the acute and convalescent COVID-19 samples was the United States, Italy and Spain. T cells, B-cell-depleted T cells, or PBMCs supplied cDNA or gDNA.

Profiled with immunoSEQ multiplex PCR; TCRdb holds only in-frame clones, not every one. This sample has approximately 390,000 clones, with 85% to 90% found just once. The CDR3 is made up of 18 amino acids. Looked up from germline, CDR1 is MDHEN and CDR2 is SYDVKM. J lost 3 bases, V lost 2 bases, and 11 bases had no gene match. The study drew participants aged about 18 to 89 years from 20 to 30 US areas. Specimen: PBMCs or T cells enriched from blood (not recorded which). The sequence came from a woman aged 50 to 60 who had recovered from COVID-19. The J gene is TRBJ2-3, the V gene TRBV28; 10 nucleotides line up with TRBD2. The CDR3 loop is CASSLRPAGGLRTDTQYF. CDR3 DNA: TGTGCCAGCAGTTTAAGACCAGCGGGGGGGCTGAGGACAGATACGCAGTATTTT.